This T cell receptor (beta chain) is from a study of blood T cell repertoires in COVID-19. About the study: The United States, Italy and Spain supplied acute and convalescent COVID-19 samples.

Germline CDR1 SGHRS, CDR2 YFSETQ. V was trimmed by 0 bases and J by 5 bases, leaving 14 bases between them. The CDR3 is 15 amino acids. Per the authors' pipeline: It was from reference gene primer amplification that nucleated cell counts were estimated. This table comes from immunoSEQ multiplex PCR, and its TCRdb copy is limited to in-frame clones, with some not included. From that table come the V and J calls and clone size; the DNA was used to work out D and trimming. The sample lists about 220,000 clones, more than 65% seen once, with about 3.8% in the top ten. The TCR was taken from a woman older than 75 with acute or convalescent COVID-19. This chain links TRBV5-1 with TRBJ1-1; a weak D match, TRBD1 (6 bases). Source material: peripheral blood. The CDR3 DNA reads TGCGCCAGCAGCTTGGCCTTGGGGGCGAATACTGAAGCTTTCTTT. Its translation is CASSLALGANTEAFF.